These T cell receptor beta chains were read from a single sample in a study of identical twins. TCRdb fed the 5' RACE reads into MiXCR, producing one record per CDR3 protein. This table holds 1.5 million to 2 million distinct CDR3 sequences, more than 30% found once. Sequenced material: cord blood. These receptors were collected from a newborn girl in good health. The CDR3 runs from the conserved cysteine through the conserved F or W. Each record gives: J gene, clone size, D gene, V gene, CDR3 DNA, CDR3 protein. D genes are given only for firm matches. Clone size is shown for a subset of rows, as once, few, many or a class of expanded clone.

TRBJ1-1 | - | TRBD1 | TRBV6-5 | TGTGCCAGCAGACGGGACAGGGGGGACACTGAAGCTTTCTTT | CASRRDRGDTEAFF
TRBJ2-7 | few | - | TRBV29-1 | TGCAGCGTTATTGCGGATTCCTACGAGCAGTACTTC | CSVIADSYEQYF
TRBJ1-1 | - | TRBD1 | TRBV6-5 | TGTGCCAGCATTAACAGGGGGTTCACTGAAGCTTTCTTT | CASINRGFTEAFF
TRBJ2-5 | few | - | TRBV9 | TGTGCCAGCAGCGCTACGTCGCGACTAGTGAGTACGGAGACCCAGTACTTC | CASSATSRLVSTETQYF
TRBJ1-2 | many | - | TRBV6-6 | TGTGCCAGCAGTTACGAGGGGGGAGCTAACTATGGCTACACCTTC | CASSYEGGANYGYTF
TRBJ2-7 | - | - | TRBV2 | TGTGCCAGCAGTGGGCCGACCGTCGAGCAGTACTTC | CASSGPTVEQYF
TRBJ2-1 | - | TRBD2 | TRBV3-1 | TGTGCCAGCAGCCCCCTTTTCGCGGGAGCCTACGAGCAGTTCTTC | CASSPLFAGAYEQFF
TRBJ1-1 | few | TRBD1 | TRBV24-1 | TGTGCCACCAGTGATTTACGGACAGGGGGCAATGGCACTGAAGCTTTCTTT | CATSDLRTGGNGTEAFF
TRBJ2-3 | many | TRBD2 | TRBV5-1 | TGCGCCAGCACCCTATTAGCGGGGGCCCCAACAGATACGCAGTATTTT | CASTLLAGAPTDTQYF
TRBJ2-7 | - | TRBD1 | TRBV28 | TGTGCCAGCAGGAAGACAGGGGGGGTCTACGAGCAGTACTTC | CASRKTGGVYEQYF
TRBJ1-2 | few | - | TRBV10-2 | TGCGCCAGCAGTCGACAGGCCGGAGGCTATGGCTACACCTTC | CASSRQAGGYGYTF
TRBJ2-3 | - | - | TRBV27 | TGTGCCAGCAGTTTATTTGACAGTACCACAGATACGCAGTATTTT | CASSLFDSTTDTQYF
TRBJ1-1 | few | - | TRBV25-1 | TGTGCCAGCAGTGGTTACAGGGTAGCGAACACTGAAGCTTTCTTT | CASSGYRVANTEAFF
TRBJ1-1 | few | TRBD1 | TRBV28 | TGTGCCAGCAGGCCACAGGGGGGGAACACTGAAGCTTTCTTT | CASRPQGGNTEAFF
TRBJ2-4 | - | - | TRBV7-2 | TGTGCCAGCAGCTTAGGGGCATACATTCAGTACTTC | CASSLGAYIQYF
TRBJ2-7 | few | - | TRBV2 | TGTGCCAGCAGTACGCGACGCGGCGAGCAGTACTTC | CASSTRRGEQYF
TRBJ2-1 | - | - | TRBV25-1 | TGTGCCAGCAGTGTGTGGGCCTCCGAAGAGCAGTTCTTC | CASSVWASEEQFF
TRBJ1-2 | - | TRBD1 | TRBV6-6 | TGTGCCAGCAGTTACTCTTGGGACAGGGGTGGCTACACCTTC | CASSYSWDRGGYTF
TRBJ2-7 | few | - | TRBV20-1 | TGCAGTGCTAGAGACAACTACGACTACGAGCAGTACTTC | CSARDNYDYEQYF
TRBJ2-1 | - | TRBD1 | TRBV20-1 | TGCAGTGCTAGGCCGACAGGGGTCAATGAGCAGTTCTTC | CSARPTGVNEQFF
TRBJ2-1 | - | TRBD2 | TRBV2 | TGTGCCAGCAGTGAACCCCCTCGACTAGCGGGGGGTTACAATGAGCAGTTCTTC | CASSEPPRLAGGYNEQFF
TRBJ2-3 | few | TRBD1 | TRBV4-1 | TGCGCCAGCAGCCCACAGGGGGCCCTTAGCACAGATACGCAGTATTTT | CASSPQGALSTDTQYF
TRBJ1-1 | - | TRBD1 | TRBV7-9 | TGTGCCAGCAGCTCAACCGGGACAGGCCTATTGAACACTGAAGCTTTCTTT | CASSSTGTGLLNTEAFF
TRBJ2-3 | - | - | TRBV20-1 | TGCAGTGCTAGAGGACGGGCCGGCACAGATACGCAGTATTTT | CSARGRAGTDTQYF
TRBJ2-1 | - | TRBD2 | TRBV9 | TGTGCCAGCAGCCGAGAACTAGCGGGGAGCTCCTACAATGAGCAGTTCTTC | CASSRELAGSSYNEQFF
TRBJ2-5 | few | - | TRBV2 | TGTGCCAGCAATAGTAAGACCCAGTACTTC | CASNSKTQYF
TRBJ1-1 | many | - | TRBV12-3/TRBV12-4 | TGTGCCAGCAGTTTAGCTGGGAAGAACACTGAAGCTTTCTTT | CASSLAGKNTEAFF
TRBJ2-7 | - | TRBD2 | TRBV19 | TGTGCCAGTAGTGTCGCTAGCGGGATCGGCGAGCAGTACTTC | CASSVASGIGEQYF
TRBJ2-1 | many | - | TRBV29-1 | TGCAGCGTTGAAGACGGGGTACCCCCAAGAGACAATGAGCAGTTCTTC | CSVEDGVPPRDNEQFF
TRBJ2-2 | once | - | TRBV2 | TGTGCCAGCACCTCTCCCACCGGGGAGCTGTTTTTT | CASTSPTGELFF
TRBJ2-3 | few | TRBD2 | TRBV27 | TGTGCCAGCAGTTGGCGTGTCGGGAGGGGCACAGATACGCAGTATTTT | CASSWRVGRGTDTQYF
TRBJ2-7 | - | TRBD2 | TRBV12-3/TRBV12-4 | TGTGCCAGCAGTCCACACTCTAGCGGGATCCTAGGATACGAGCAGTACTTC | CASSPHSSGILGYEQYF
TRBJ1-1 | - | - | TRBV12-3/TRBV12-4 | TGTGCCAGCAGTTTCGTCGGCGGGAACACTGAAGCTTTCTTT | CASSFVGGNTEAFF
TRBJ1-2 | many | - | TRBV13 | TGTGCCAGCAGCTCGGACGGTTCGGACTATGGCTACACCTTC | CASSSDGSDYGYTF
TRBJ2-7 | - | TRBD2 | TRBV28 | TGTGCCAGCAGTTTAAGCGGGATAGCCTACAATGAGCAGTACTTC | CASSLSGIAYNEQYF
TRBJ2-1 | - | - | TRBV4-2 | TGTGCCAGCAGCCAAGAGGTGGGATGGTACAATGAGCAGTTCTTC | CASSQEVGWYNEQFF
TRBJ2-1 | - | - | TRBV20-1 | TGCAGTGCTAGGGCTAGCAACCCCTACAATGAGCAGTTCTTC | CSARASNPYNEQFF
TRBJ2-3 | - | - | TRBV13 | TGTGCCAGCAGCCCCCGGGCCCGCCCTGGCACAGATACGCAGTATTTT | CASSPRARPGTDTQYF
TRBJ2-5 | once | - | TRBV23-1 | TGCGCCAGCAGTCAATCACAGGGAGAGACCCAGTACTTC | CASSQSQGETQYF
TRBJ2-3 | many | - | TRBV27 | TGTGCCAGCAGTTTATCGACTGGCACAGATACGCAGTATTTT | CASSLSTGTDTQYF
TRBJ2-1 | - | TRBD1 | TRBV4-1 | TGCGCCAGCAGCCAAGAGGGGACAGGGACCTTAAACGAGCAGTTCTTC | CASSQEGTGTLNEQFF
TRBJ2-5 | few | - | TRBV6-5 | TGTGCCAGCAGTTGCATCGGGAGATGGGAGACCCAGTACTTC | CASSCIGRWETQYF